This TCR beta chain derives from a study of blood T cell repertoires in COVID-19 (dated by TCRdb to the early 2020s). Study-level background: Samples covering the acute and convalescent phases of COVID-19 were provided by collaborators in the United States, Italy and Spain. The samples were drawn from the first 160 participants of the ongoing ImmuneRACE study and from 1,254 subjects provided by 6 global collaborators. Sample metadata almost always included a de-identified subject ID, COVID-19 status, age in years and sex. The repertoires were released in a freely available public database meant as a resource for research on the immune response to SARS-CoV-2. HLA class I and class II types, where available, came from metadata supplied by the sample provider rather than from assay-based typing. The prospective study material was composed of cDNA or gDNA derived from T cells, B-cell-depleted T cells, or PBMCs. Deeply sampled blood TCRbeta repertoires from subjects exposed to, actively infected with, or recovered from COVID-19 were included in the dataset. Overall study outcomes, separate from this receptor: Clinical and demographic metadata were provided uncurated, with the amount varying by source and participant.

Participants in the prospective study were aged about 18 to 100 years, lived in under 30 United States geographic areas, and enrolled through a virtual design. Cohort assignment in the prospective study relied on participant-reported clinical history from a screening survey and a study questionnaire. Recovered participants in ImmuneRACE Cohort 3 were defined by two consecutive negative NP/OP PCR tests, clearance by a healthcare professional, or resolution of symptoms. Mobile phlebotomists in the prospective study collected whole blood, serum and a nasopharyngeal or oropharyngeal swab from every participant. Participants in the prospective study had the option to provide additional blood draws and questionnaires over a roughly two-month period. Before DNA extraction, prospective study blood samples were shipped either frozen or at room temperature. TCRbeta CDR3 regions were amplified from genomic DNA using the immunoSEQ Assay, a bias-controlled multiplex PCR. The study's processing was this. Nucleated cell counts per sample were estimated from amplification of reference gene primers within the assay. Sequence reads were collapsed and filtered to measure the absolute abundance of every unique TCRbeta CDR3 rearrangement. For each sample, productive Simpson clonality was calculated by taking the square root of Simpson's diversity index across productive rearrangements. TCRdb obtained this table from immuneACCESS and retained in-frame rearrangements with V and J assigned. These tables miss some clones; where compared with another copy, unresolved V genes account for less than half of the shortfall, and the remainder is unexplained. The DNA was the basis for D and trimming; V, J and clone size are from that table. Here the sample has some 160,000 clones; around nine tenths occur a single time. Together, the top ten hold 6.5% to 8.5% of the sample.

For this clone: It lacks a known antigen. Qualities for individual bases were not recorded, and no much larger clone is one base off.

The receptor's source is a woman in her forties or fifties who had recovered from COVID-19. The specimen sequenced was PBMCs or T cells enriched from blood (not recorded which).

The CDR3 here reads CASSSPGLATYEQYF. The DNA sequence reads TGTGCCAGCAGTTCCCCGGGACTAGCCACCTACGAGCAGTACTTC. The rearranged segments are TRBV27 and TRBJ2-7; 9 central bases correspond to TRBD2. Trimming leaves V shorter by 4 bases and J shorter by 2 bases, with the junction holding 6 bases beyond the gene matches. The CDR3 runs 15 residues from the cysteine to the phenylalanine. The only DNA kept is the CDR3, 45 bases in frame from the first base. The germline V gene (reference sequence) sets CDR1 to MNHEY and CDR2 to SMNVEV.